One sample yielded the 12 T cell receptor beta chains listed below, sequenced in a study of blood T cell repertoires in COVID-19 (dated by TCRdb to 2020 to 2022). Library creation used the immunoSEQ multiplex PCR assay. Sourced from immuneACCESS, this table was stored by TCRdb with only in-frame sequences that have V and J called. A share of the clones is absent; for the studies checked, an unresolved V gene accounts for under half, and the remainder has no known explanation. Recorded for this sample are a few hundred thousand clones; more than 70% of them occurred a single time. The top ten constitute more than 0.95% of the sample. The sample consisted of PBMCs or T cells enriched from blood (not recorded which). Every receptor here comes from a woman under 30 who had recovered from COVID-19.

The chain recombines TRBV28 with TRBJ1-5, with D possibly matching TRBD1 (5 bases). Germline V CDR1 and CDR2: MDHEN, SYDVKM. The CDR3 has 14 residues. V was shortened by 6 bases and J by 7 bases, with 16 bases between the two germline ends. CDR3 bases: TGTGCCAGCAGCCTCGGGGGAGTAGGGCAGCCCCAGCATTTT. This gives the protein CASSLGGVGQPQHF.

This rearrangement joins TRBV4-2 to TRBJ1-6, with D maybe TRBD1 (6 bases). Trimming took off 4 bases at V and 10 bases at J, with 11 bases between the two ends. Germline V gives CDR1 LGHNA, CDR2 YNFKEQ. This CDR3 is built from 13 residues. The CDR3 DNA is TGTGCCAGCAGCCCATCAGGGGTGTCACCCCTCCACTTT. Protein: CASSPSGVSPLHF.

The chain is built from TRBV5-5 and TRBJ1-5; D unclear. The CDR3 extends over 13 amino acids. Trimming removed 4 bases from V and 6 bases from J, with 11 bases in between. The germline CDR1 and CDR2 sequences are SGHKS and YYEKEE (reference sequence). CDR3 sequence (DNA): TGTGCCAGCAGCCATGAGCCGCCTCAGCCCCAGCATTTT. It codes for CASSHEPPQPQHF.

This clone showed up just a few times. This chain joins TRBV4-2 and TRBJ2-7; TRBD2 aligns across 13 bases. V gave up 5 bases and J gave up 4 bases; unmatched junction bases: 2. The CDR3 is 14 residues long. Germline CDR1 reads LGHNA; CDR2 reads YNFKEQ. The CDR3 loop is CASSETSGGYEQYF. CDR3 nucleotides: TGTGCCAGCAGCGAGACTAGCGGGGGGTACGAGCAGTACTTC.

V gene TRBV7-9 combines with J gene TRBJ1-4; 9 bases are shared with TRBD1. The germline V gene has CDR1 SEHNR and CDR2 FQNEAQ (reference sequence). After removal of 4 bases from V and 8 bases from J, the junction contained 5 bases not matched to a gene. The CDR3 sequence is 14 residues long. The CDR3 nucleotides are TGTGCCAGCAGCTCGGGACAGGGTAACGAAAAACTGTTTTTT. Translated, it gives CASSSGQGNEKLFF.

The chain couples TRBV5-1 to TRBJ2-3; 10 nucleotides align to TRBD2. Trimming cost V 2 bases and J 3 bases; bases outside gene matches: 3. CDR1 is SGHRS, CDR2 YFSETQ, per germline. The CDR3 contains 15 residues. The CDR3: CASSLAGGSTDTQYF. The DNA for the CDR3 is TGCGCCAGCAGCTTAGCGGGGGGGTCTACAGATACGCAGTATTTT.

In the case of this clone: Relative to the germline gene, one junction end is altered; a read error may explain this. This sequence joins TRBV7-7 and TRBJ2-7, with TRBD1 matching 8 bases. There are 15 residues in the CDR3. Germline V gene data show CDR1 as SSHAT and CDR2 as FNYEAQ (reference sequence). CDR3 in amino acids: CASSLTDRGPYEQYF. Here the CDR3 DNA reads TGTGCTAGCAGCTTAACCGACAGGGGCCCCTACGAGCAGTACTTC.

The rearrangement joins TRBV5-1 to TRBJ2-7; 9 bases fit TRBD2. V was pared by 0 bases and J by 5 bases, with 9 bases of the junction left unmatched. Germline V gene sequence: CDR1 SGHRS, CDR2 YFSETQ. The CDR3 has 16 residues. The CDR3 sequence: CASSLDRKRGVHEQYF. The CDR3 bases are TGCGCCAGCAGCTTGGACCGGAAGCGGGGGGTCCACGAGCAGTACTTC.

V and J are TRBV19 and TRBJ1-2; D may be TRBD1 (5 bases). CDR3 size: 15 residues. Germline CDR1 is LNHDA and CDR2 is SQIVND (reference sequence). V shed 7 bases and J shed 4 bases, with 19 bases lying between them. The CDR3 is CASTSDSPWGYGYTF. DNA of the CDR3: TGTGCCAGTACCTCAGACAGTCCTTGGGGCTATGGCTACACCTTC.

This clone was observed a few times. The rearrangement uses TRBV5-1 and TRBJ1-3, with D tentatively TRBD1 (6 bases). With 4 bases removed from V and 4 bases from J, the gap between germline ends came to 15 bases. The CDR3 spans 15 residues. Germline CDR1 is SGHRS and CDR2 is YFSETQ. The CDR3, as DNA: TGCGCCAGCAGCCCGGGACATTATCCCGGAAACACCATATATTTT. As protein: CASSPGHYPGNTIYF.

The chain carries TRBV6-6 and TRBJ2-2; TRBD2 might be the D (5 bases). CDR1 and CDR2 (germline): MNHNY, SVGAGI (reference sequence). The CDR3 runs 14 residues. The V end lost 6 bases, the J end lost 5 bases, and 13 bases lay between the germline ends. This CDR3 reads CASSWARGTGELFF. CDR3 coding DNA: TGTGCCAGCAGCTGGGCCCGGGGTACCGGGGAGCTGTTTTTT.

The chain has TRBV27 and TRBJ1-2; 8 nucleotides align to TRBD1. Germline assignment: CDR1 MNHEY and CDR2 SMNVEV (reference sequence). The ends lost 6 bases at V and 4 bases at J; junction bases unmatched: 13. The CDR3 sequence is 16 residues long. CDR3 residues: CASSDPPGGAGYGYTF. The CDR3 DNA is TGTGCCAGCAGCGACCCACCAGGGGGCGCGGGCTATGGCTACACCTTC.